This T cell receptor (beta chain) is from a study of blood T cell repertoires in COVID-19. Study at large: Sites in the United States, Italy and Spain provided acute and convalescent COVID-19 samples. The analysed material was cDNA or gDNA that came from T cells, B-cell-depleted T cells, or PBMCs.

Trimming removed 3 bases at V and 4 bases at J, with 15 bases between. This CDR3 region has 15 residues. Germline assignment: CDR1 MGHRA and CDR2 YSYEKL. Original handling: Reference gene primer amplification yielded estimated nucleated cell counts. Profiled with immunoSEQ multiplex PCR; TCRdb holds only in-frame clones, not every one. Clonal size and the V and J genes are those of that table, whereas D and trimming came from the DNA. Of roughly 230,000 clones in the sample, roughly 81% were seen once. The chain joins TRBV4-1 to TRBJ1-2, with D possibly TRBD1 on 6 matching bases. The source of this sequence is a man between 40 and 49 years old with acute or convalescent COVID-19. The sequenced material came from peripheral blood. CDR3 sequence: CASSQTTGFSYGYTF. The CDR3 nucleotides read TGCGCCAGCAGCCAGACGACAGGTTTTTCCTATGGCTACACCTTC.